This is a list of T cell receptor beta chains from one sample in a study of T cell clones after liver transplantation. These receptors have no identified antigens. The data were produced by immunoSEQ multiplex PCR, yet TCRdb's version contains in-frame clones alone and is incomplete. The sample yields under 5,000 clones, under 50% seen once. The sequenced sample consisted of CD4+ T cells from cultured PBMCs. These receptors came from a human patient who received a liver transplant. Some of the T cells may derive from the graft donor. Both conserved end residues are part of each CDR3. The order of the fields is V gene, D gene, clone size, J gene, CDR3 DNA, CDR3 protein. A D gene is named only where the DNA matches it firmly. Size is stated for part of the rows, as once, few or many counts, or as a class when the clone is expanded.

v_call: TRBV5-4
d_call: -
clone_size: few
j_call: TRBJ1-2
cdr3_nt: TGTGCCAGCAGCTTGGTAGCAGGCGGGTATGGCTACACCTTC
cdr3_aa: CASSLVAGGYGYTF

v_call: TRBV6-6
d_call: TRBD2
clone_size: -
j_call: TRBJ2-7
cdr3_nt: TGTGCCAGCAGTTATGGGGGACTAGCGGTGGATTACGAGCAGTACTTC
cdr3_aa: CASSYGGLAVDYEQYF

v_call: TRBV11-3
d_call: TRBD2
clone_size: -
j_call: TRBJ2-1
cdr3_nt: TGTGCCAGCAGCACGGGACTAGCGGGGGGAAATGAGCAGTTCTTC
cdr3_aa: CASSTGLAGGNEQFF

v_call: TRBV4-1
d_call: -
clone_size: few
j_call: TRBJ2-3
cdr3_nt: TGCGCCATCCCCGTGGGGCTGGATACGCAGTATTTT
cdr3_aa: CAIPVGLDTQYF

v_call: TRBV5-8
d_call: TRBD2
clone_size: -
j_call: TRBJ2-1
cdr3_nt: TGTGCCAGCAGCGCGGGGGGACTAGCGGGAGTCTACAATGAGCAGTTCTTC
cdr3_aa: CASSAGGLAGVYNEQFF

v_call: TRBV5-1
d_call: TRBD1
clone_size: -
j_call: TRBJ2-7
cdr3_nt: TGCGCCAGCAGCTTGGCAGATCCCCGGGACAGGGGGGACGAGCAGTACTTC
cdr3_aa: CASSLADPRDRGDEQYF

v_call: TRBV8-2
d_call: -
clone_size: -
j_call: TRBJ2-6
cdr3_nt: TGTGGCATTGCGTCAAGGACACAAAGTCGGGCCAACGTCCTGACTTTC
cdr3_aa: CGIASRTQSRANVLTF

v_call: TRBV2
d_call: -
clone_size: few
j_call: TRBJ2-2
cdr3_nt: TGTGCCAGCTGCAACGGACAGACTACCGGGGAGCTGTTTTTT
cdr3_aa: CASCNGQTTGELFF

v_call: TRBV7-9
d_call: TRBD1
clone_size: few
j_call: TRBJ2-7
cdr3_nt: TGTGCCAGCAGCCTCCAGACAGGGAAAGGCGAGCAGTACTTC
cdr3_aa: CASSLQTGKGEQYF

v_call: TRBV6-1
d_call: TRBD1
clone_size: few
j_call: TRBJ1-1
cdr3_nt: TGTGCCAGCAGTGAACGTTGGACAGGGGAGGTCACTGAAGCTTTCTTT
cdr3_aa: CASSERWTGEVTEAFF

v_call: TRBV7-3
d_call: -
clone_size: -
j_call: TRBJ2-2
cdr3_nt: TGTGCCAGCAGCAAGAACACCGGGGAGCTGTTTTTT
cdr3_aa: CASSKNTGELFF

v_call: TRBV6-5
d_call: -
clone_size: -
j_call: TRBJ1-2
cdr3_nt: TGTGCCAGCAGTTACGTCGGGGGGCTCGGTGGCTACACCTTC
cdr3_aa: CASSYVGGLGGYTF

v_call: TRBV13
d_call: TRBD1
clone_size: few
j_call: TRBJ2-7
cdr3_nt: TGTGCCAGCAGCTTAAGGGCAGGGGGAGCCGAGCAGTACTTC
cdr3_aa: CASSLRAGGAEQYF

v_call: TRBV9
d_call: -
clone_size: few
j_call: TRBJ2-1
cdr3_nt: TGTGCCAGCAGCGTAGGGGGAAGCCCCTTGACGGAGCAGTTCTTC
cdr3_aa: CASSVGGSPLTEQFF

v_call: TRBV28
d_call: -
clone_size: -
j_call: TRBJ1-1
cdr3_nt: TGTGCCAGCAGTTTATCACAATATCGTGTGTTGGGGGAAAAGGGTGGGAACACTGAAGCTTTCTTT
cdr3_aa: CASSLSQYRVLGEKGGNTEAFF

v_call: TRBV5-1
d_call: -
clone_size: -
j_call: TRBJ1-1
cdr3_nt: TGCGCCAGCTCTCGGGGAATGAACACTGAAGCTTTCTTT
cdr3_aa: CASSRGMNTEAFF

v_call: TRBV7-2
d_call: TRBD2
clone_size: -
j_call: TRBJ2-7
cdr3_nt: TGTGCCAGCAGCTCGGGACTAGGAGGTCCCTACGAGCAGTACTTC
cdr3_aa: CASSSGLGGPYEQYF

v_call: TRBV7-7
d_call: -
clone_size: -
j_call: TRBJ1-1
cdr3_nt: TGTGCTAGCAGCTCGGGCATGAACACTGAAGCTTTCTTT
cdr3_aa: CASSSGMNTEAFF

v_call: TRBV30
d_call: -
clone_size: few
j_call: TRBJ2-5
cdr3_nt: TGTGCCTGGAGTGCCCAAGAGACCCAGTACTTC
cdr3_aa: CAWSAQETQYF

v_call: TRBV5-1
d_call: TRBD2
clone_size: -
j_call: TRBJ2-7
cdr3_nt: TGCGCCAGCAGCTTGGGGGTTGGCGGGAGCTCCTACGAGCAGTACTTC
cdr3_aa: CASSLGVGGSSYEQYF

v_call: TRBV4-2
d_call: -
clone_size: -
j_call: TRBJ2-6
cdr3_nt: TGTGCCAGCAGCCAAGTCCCCGCAGGGACTTCTGGGGCCAACGTCCTGACTTTC
cdr3_aa: CASSQVPAGTSGANVLTF

v_call: TRBV19
d_call: TRBD1
clone_size: few
j_call: TRBJ1-1
cdr3_nt: TGTGCCAGTAGTACTCCGGGACAGGGACTTGAAGCTTTCTTT
cdr3_aa: CASSTPGQGLEAFF

v_call: TRBV28
d_call: -
clone_size: -
j_call: TRBJ2-7
cdr3_nt: TGTGCCAGCAGCCCACAGGGTTCGCGGAACGAGCAGTACTTC
cdr3_aa: CASSPQGSRNEQYF

v_call: TRBV11-2
d_call: TRBD2
clone_size: -
j_call: TRBJ2-7
cdr3_nt: TGTGCCAGCAGCCTGACTAGCGGGAGCGACGAGCAGTACTTC
cdr3_aa: CASSLTSGSDEQYF

v_call: TRBV29-1
d_call: TRBD1
clone_size: few
j_call: TRBJ2-3
cdr3_nt: TGCAGCGTTGCCGGGACAGGATCCACAGATACGCAGTATTTT
cdr3_aa: CSVAGTGSTDTQYF

v_call: TRBV10-3
d_call: -
clone_size: medium-sized
j_call: TRBJ2-2
cdr3_nt: TGTGCCAGCCGGAGGGAGAGCACCGGGGAGCTGTTTTTT
cdr3_aa: CASRRESTGELFF